Below are 20 T cell receptor beta chains sequenced from a single sample in a study of cytomegalovirus exposure and HLA in healthy donors. Use of 60 Vbeta and 13 Jbeta primers characterized the PCR. TCRdb's table, derived via immunoSEQ multiplex PCR, lists solely in-frame clones and lacks some. The table has about 130,000 clones, around 80% seen once; the top ten hold roughly 5%. The sequenced material came from PBMCs. These receptors came from a man under 40 in good health and CMV-seronegative.

V usage is TRBV6-1 and J usage is TRBJ2-7; TRBD2 aligns across 10 bases. The germline V gene encodes CDR1 MNHNS and CDR2 SASEGT. The length of the CDR3 is 15 residues. V dropped 2 bases and J dropped 2; count of bases not matched to a gene: 3. CDR3 amino acids: CASSELAGVTYEQYF. DNA for the CDR3: TGTGCCAGCAGTGAACTAGCGGGGGTTACCTACGAGCAGTACTTC.

The chain joins TRBV29-1 to TRBJ2-5; the D gene is possibly TRBD2 (6 bases). This CDR3 is built from 13 residues. Trimming cost V 6 bases and J 5 bases, with 16 bases left between them. Germline V gene sequence: CDR1 SQVTM, CDR2 ANQGSEA. The DNA for the CDR3 is TGCAGCGTCCTGGCCCGGGGGAAGGAGACCCAGTACTTC. Protein sequence: CSVLARGKETQYF. The full variable domain, completed using reference TRBV29-1 and TRBJ2-5, is SAVISQKPSRDICQRGTSLTIQCQVDSQVTMMFWYRQQPGQSLTLIATANQGSEATYESGFVIDKFPISRPNLTFSTLTVSNMSPEDSSIYLCSVLARGKETQYFGPGTRLLVL.

The rearrangement links TRBV30 to TRBJ2-5, with 8 bases matching TRBD1. The germline gives CDR1 GTSNPN, CDR2 SVGIG (reference sequence). CDR3 length: 15 residues. The V gene end was trimmed by 4 bases and the J gene end by 5 bases; junction bases not matched to a gene: 12. The CDR3, as DNA: TGTGCCTGGAATTCAGGGGGCCAGGCCCTGGAGACCCAGTACTTC. Translated: CAWNSGGQALETQYF. The full variable domain, with the rest looked up from reference TRBV30 and TRBJ2-5, is SQTIHQWPATLVQPVGSPLSLECTVEGTSNPNLYWYRQAAGRGLQLLFYSVGIGQISSEVPQNLSASRPQDRQFILSSKKLLLSDSGFYLCAWNSGGQALETQYFGPGTRLLVL.

The chain combines TRBV28 with TRBJ1-1; maybe TRBD1 (5 bases). CDR3 length: 15 residues. V dropped 6 bases and J dropped 11 bases, with 25 bases sitting between them. Per the germline V gene, CDR1 is MDHEN and CDR2 is SYDVKM. CDR3 amino acids: CASSLGGTSFLGAFF. Here the CDR3 DNA reads TGTGCCAGCAGCCTCGGGGGGACGAGCTTCCTAGGGGCTTTCTTT. Full variable domain (remainder filled in from reference TRBV28 and TRBJ1-1): DVKVTQSSRYLVKRTGEKVFLECVQDMDHENMFWYRQDPGLGLRLIYFSYDVKMKEKGDIPEGYSVSREKKERFSLILESASTNQTSMYLCASSLGGTSFLGAFFGQGTRLTVV.

A few counts support this clone. The chain recombines TRBV11-2 with TRBJ1-2, with TRBD1 identical over 7 bases. Looked up from germline, CDR1 is SGHAT and CDR2 is FQNNGV. The trim removed 2 bases at V and 7 bases at J, leaving 1 base unmatched. This CDR3 is 12 amino acids long. The CDR3 region is CASSLRGPGYTF. CDR3 DNA sequence: TGTGCCAGCAGCTTAAGGGGGCCTGGCTACACCTTC.

The V call is TRBV28, the J call TRBJ1-5, with a possible D match to TRBD1 (5 bases). Between the trimmed V and J ends, which lost 5 bases and 1 base, there was a span of 12 bases. Germline V gene sequence: CDR1 MDHEN, CDR2 SYDVKM. This CDR3 has 15 amino acids. In DNA, the CDR3 is TGTGCCAGCAGTCGCCCGGACACAAGCAATCAGCCCCAGCATTTT. Its protein is CASSRPDTSNQPQHF.

This chain joins TRBV4-3 and TRBJ2-2, with 11 bases that match TRBD2. Germline V CDR1 and CDR2: LGHNA, YSLEER. This CDR3 contains 16 residues. V shed 0 bases, J shed 5 bases, and the junction held 2 bases outside the gene matches. CDR3 sequence (DNA): TGCGCCAGCAGCCAAGATTGGACTAGCGGGACCGGGGAGCTGTTTTTT. Its protein is CASSQDWTSGTGELFF.

V and J are TRBV4-1 and TRBJ2-7; 11 bases are a match to TRBD2. V dropped 3 bases and J dropped 0; count of bases not matched to a gene: 7. The germline CDR1 and CDR2 sequences are MGHRA and YSYEKL. This CDR3 is built from 17 residues. CDR3 bases: TGCGCCAGCAGCCAGACCGGACTAGCGGGCGACTCCTACGAGCAGTACTTC. Its translation: CASSQTGLAGDSYEQYF.

The chain recombines TRBV10-3 with TRBJ2-5, with 7 bases aligning to TRBD1. This CDR3 has 15 residues. From germline, CDR1 is ENHRY and CDR2 SYGVKD. The V and J ends lost 4 bases and 1 base, in that order; junction bases with no gene match: 6. The DNA of the CDR3 is TGTGCCATCAGTGTGGGGACAGCGACCCAAGAGACCCAGTACTTC. This encodes CAISVGTATQETQYF.

The V gene is TRBV6-6, the J gene TRBJ1-5; tentatively, D is TRBD1 (5 bases). The CDR3 covers 14 residues. Germline V CDR1 and CDR2: MNHNY, SVGAGI (reference sequence). Trimming stripped 2 bases from V and 7 bases from J, with 12 bases between. CDR3 protein: CASSYGQGGQPQHF. The CDR3 DNA reads TGTGCCAGCAGTTACGGGCAGGGAGGACAGCCCCAGCATTTT.

This clone was counted a single time. The chain has TRBV28 and TRBJ1-2; the D gene is possibly TRBD1 (6 bases). This CDR3 comprises 15 residues. V shed 5 bases and J shed 0 bases, with 13 bases lying between them. Germline V gives CDR1 MDHEN, CDR2 SYDVKM. This CDR3 reads CASSPADRPNYGYTF. As DNA, the CDR3 is TGTGCCAGCAGTCCGGCGGACAGACCTAACTATGGCTACACCTTC.

The V gene is TRBV5-6, the J gene TRBJ2-2; 11 nucleotides agree with TRBD2. Germline V lookup: CDR1 SGHDT, CDR2 YYEEEE. The CDR3 spans 16 residues. J gave up 3 bases and V 7 bases, and 8 bases lay outside the gene matches. The CDR3 here is CASGQWTSGHTGELFF. CDR3 in DNA: TGTGCCAGCGGCCAATGGACTAGCGGGCACACCGGGGAGCTGTTTTTT.

The chain couples TRBV15 to TRBJ2-1; TRBD1 agrees at 7 bases. The CDR3 has 15 amino acids. Germline lookup yields CDR1 LNHNV and CDR2 YYDKDF (reference sequence). The J segment lost 3 bases and the V segment lost 4 bases, leaving 6 bases of the junction unmatched. As DNA, the CDR3 is TGTGCCACCAGCACCCGACAGGGCTACTACAATGAGCAGTTCTTC. This sequence encodes CATSTRQGYYNEQFF.

This sequence joins TRBV5-4 and TRBJ1-2, with 9 nucleotides matching TRBD1. From germline, CDR1 is SGHNT and CDR2 YYREEE (reference sequence). The J segment lost 7 bases and the V segment lost 4 bases, leaving 14 bases of the junction unmatched. The CDR3 is 16 amino acids. For the CDR3, the DNA is TGTGCCAGCAGCCGAGGGGACAGGGCTGCTTTAGGTGGCTACACCTTC. Protein: CASSRGDRAALGGYTF.

V and J are TRBV10-3 and TRBJ2-7, with TRBD1 identical over 8 bases. Germline CDR1 is ENHRY and CDR2 is SYGVKD. The CDR3 runs 13 residues. V gave up 6 bases and J gave up 5 bases; unmatched junction bases: 6. The CDR3 DNA reads as TGTGCCATCAGAGGACAGGGTAAGGACGAGCAGTACTTC. Protein: CAIRGQGKDEQYF.

The chain carries TRBV18 and TRBJ2-1; no definite D call. The length of the CDR3 is 13 residues. Germline CDR1 reads KGHSH; CDR2 reads LQKENI. Trimming shortened V by 5 bases and J by 15 bases, and 20 bases separated the two germline ends. The CDR3: CASSSPMLESGFF. The DNA of the CDR3 is TGTGCCAGCTCATCGCCCATGTTGGAGTCGGGGTTCTTC.

The CDR3: CASSPLAGEIDTQYF. CDR3 bases: TGTGCCAGCAGTCCCCTGGCGGGGGAGATAGATACGCAGTATTTT. The rearrangement joins TRBV27 to TRBJ2-3; TRBD2 matches at 7 bases. J gave up 5 bases and V 5 bases, and 10 bases lay outside the gene matches. Germline V gene lookup returns CDR1 MNHEY and CDR2 SMNVEV (reference sequence). The length of the CDR3 is 15 residues.

The chain uses TRBV6-5 and TRBJ2-5, with D uncertain. The ends were cut back, 0 bases at V and 5 bases at J, with 16 bases in the middle. Germline loops: CDR1 MNHEY, CDR2 SVGAGI. The CDR3 totals 16 residues. The CDR3 DNA follows: TGTGCCAGCAGTTACTCGATTACCTCCAGCAGGGAGACCCAGTACTTC. Translated, it gives CASSYSITSSRETQYF.

This chain uses TRBV5-1 with TRBJ1-1; 8 bases fit TRBD1. In germline, CDR1 is SGHRS, CDR2 YFSETQ. The CDR3 has 15 amino acids. The J segment lost 0 bases and the V segment lost 5 bases, leaving 6 bases of the junction unmatched. The CDR3 loop is CASSPTGEVNTEAFF. CDR3 bases: TGCGCCAGCAGTCCGACAGGGGAGGTGAACACTGAAGCTTTCTTT.

The V and J genes are TRBV30 and TRBJ2-1; D remains ambiguous. Germline V CDR1 and CDR2: GTSNPN, SVGIG (reference sequence). V was trimmed by 5 bases and J by 4 bases, leaving 12 bases between them. There are 13 residues in the CDR3. As DNA, the CDR3 is TGTGCCTGGGCTCCTTTGAGGTACAATGAGCAGTTCTTC. Its protein is CAWAPLRYNEQFF. The full variable domain, in which reference TRBV30 and TRBJ2-1 provide the parts outside the CDR3, is SQTIHQWPATLVQPVGSPLSLECTVEGTSNPNLYWYRQAAGRGLQLLFYSVGIGQISSEVPQNLSASRPQDRQFILSSKKLLLSDSGFYLCAWAPLRYNEQFFGPGTRLTVL.